This T cell receptor beta chain was captured in a study of persistence of HIV-infected CD4 T cells (dated by TCRdb to the early 2020s). In the study overall: The study isolated CMV- and HIV-1 Gag-responding CD4+ T cells from ART-treated individuals to examine antigen-driven clonal expansion of HIV-1-infected cells. The median time participants had been on suppressive ART was under 10 years. Peripheral blood samples of up to about 180 mL were collected at multiple time points, except for a couple of participants, who underwent leukapheresis at a single time point. Proviral sequencing was used to assess clonality among infected cells, whereas TCRbeta sequencing gauged the clonality of all cells within each sorted population. Cross-participant TCR cluster analysis included roughly eight participants for CMV and more than five participants for Gag. Results the study describes overall, beyond this receptor: Antigen-responding cells were enriched for expanded CDR3beta sequences that were degenerate, which suggests that CD4+ responses to CMV and Gag underwent convergent selection. Restriction of bulk TCR analyses to the rare CMV-responding cells that actually carried HIV-1 proviruses was not possible. Only a small number of individuals took part in the study, and only a limited range of antigens was tested. Within the same sorted populations, how oligoclonal the TCRs were correlated with how oligoclonal the proviruses were. Significantly lower TCRbeta richness was observed in CMV- and Gag-responding cells than in anti-CD3/anti-CD28-responding cells, and higher oligoclonality was observed in CMV-responding cells than in CD3/CD28-stimulated and Gag-responding cells.

In the case of this clone: Its antigen remains undetermined. No base quality information exists; no much larger clone differs at one position.

Counted from cysteine to phenylalanine, this CDR3 has 13 amino acids. Kept here is only the CDR3 DNA, which spans 39 bases and is read in frame from base 1. The junction shows trimming of 5 bases on V and 0 bases on J, plus 2 bases between the germline ends. TCRbeta repertoires were sequenced from genomic DNA with the immunoSEQ hsTCRB assay version 4 in survey mode. Genomic DNA was diluted to about 9.9 ng/uL, and up to roughly 1 ug per sample was used for TCRbeta sequencing. The paper's data handling went like this. TCRbeta data were analyzed in ImmunoSeq Analyzer 3.0, with diversity computed on productive nucleotide rearrangements. Lower-bound TCR diversity was estimated with the improved Chao index, and clonality with the Gini coefficient using the Immunarch R package. When different nucleotide rearrangements encoded the same CDR3beta amino acid sequence, each rearrangement was treated as a distinct clonotype. Differential abundance analysis identified TCRbeta sequences significantly enriched in antigen-responding cells relative to anti-CD3/anti-CD28-activated cells. Using predicted peptide-MHC specificity as the basis, GLIPH2 grouped TCRs into clusters, both for each participant individually and for the merged data sets that combined participants. Drawn from immuneACCESS, this table holds only the in-frame rearrangements with V and J called that TCRdb kept. Clones are partly lost; checked studies trace under half to an unresolved V gene and leave the rest unexplained. Clone size and the V and J calls come from that table; the DNA yielded D and trimming. This sample has about 30,000 clones in its table, and roughly 82% of those were observed once. About 0.78% of the sample goes to the ten largest clones.

Read against the paper, the sample's treatment or condition label means: suppressive antiretroviral therapy. Cells were stimulated with lysates of CMV-infected fibroblasts at roughly 9.2 ug/mL. Memory populations depleted of antigen-responding cells were obtained by sorting nonresponding CD40L-negative CD69-negative CD45RO-high memory CD4+ T cells. Participants were HIV-1-infected adults who started suppressive ART during chronic infection. For at least 4 years, the participants' plasma HIV-1 RNA had been undetectable, below 50 copies/mL. To be included, a participant needed positive CMV serology and a CD4+ T cell count above 400 cells/uL. Before stimulation, PBMCs were isolated using density centrifugation and depleted of CD8+ T cells. Stimulation of CD8-depleted PBMCs was carried out for more than 15 hours with anti-CD28/CD49d costimulation, CD40-blocking antibody and enfuvirtide, to prevent new infections. Cell sorting was done on a Beckman Coulter MoFlo Legacy or XDP sorter, and dead cells were excluded with propidium iodide. For samples with more than one million cells, genomic DNA was extracted with the QIAamp DNA Mini Kit, and for all other samples the Quick-DNA Microprep Kit was used.

The TCR sequence derives from an adult man with HIV who was CMV-seropositive. Sequences were derived from CD4+ T cells sorted from PBMCs after roughly 18-hour stimulation, sampled from a patient who received antiretroviral therapy. The cell subset or site label on this specimen signifies: CD40L-CD69- CD45RO-high memory CD4 T cells not responding to CMV lysate. Recombination linked TRBV12-3 or TRBV12-4 to TRBJ2-6, with no D gene named confidently. The CDR3 reads as follows: CASSPSGANVLTF. DNA sequence: TGTGCCAGCAGTCCCTCTGGGGCCAACGTCCTGACTTTC.